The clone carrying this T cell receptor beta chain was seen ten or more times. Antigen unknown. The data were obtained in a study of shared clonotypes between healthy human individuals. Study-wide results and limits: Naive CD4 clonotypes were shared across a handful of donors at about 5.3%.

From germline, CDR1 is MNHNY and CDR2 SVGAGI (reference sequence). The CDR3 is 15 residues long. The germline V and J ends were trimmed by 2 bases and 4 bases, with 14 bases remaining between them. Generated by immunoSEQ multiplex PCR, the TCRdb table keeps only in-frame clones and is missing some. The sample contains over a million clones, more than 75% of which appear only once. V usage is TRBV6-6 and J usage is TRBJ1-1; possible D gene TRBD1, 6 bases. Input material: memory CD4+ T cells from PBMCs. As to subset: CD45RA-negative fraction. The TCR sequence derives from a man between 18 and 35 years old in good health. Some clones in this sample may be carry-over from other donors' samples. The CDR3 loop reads CASSYPTGQGTEAFF. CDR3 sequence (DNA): TGTGCCAGCAGTTACCCCACAGGGCAGGGCACTGAAGCTTTCTTT.